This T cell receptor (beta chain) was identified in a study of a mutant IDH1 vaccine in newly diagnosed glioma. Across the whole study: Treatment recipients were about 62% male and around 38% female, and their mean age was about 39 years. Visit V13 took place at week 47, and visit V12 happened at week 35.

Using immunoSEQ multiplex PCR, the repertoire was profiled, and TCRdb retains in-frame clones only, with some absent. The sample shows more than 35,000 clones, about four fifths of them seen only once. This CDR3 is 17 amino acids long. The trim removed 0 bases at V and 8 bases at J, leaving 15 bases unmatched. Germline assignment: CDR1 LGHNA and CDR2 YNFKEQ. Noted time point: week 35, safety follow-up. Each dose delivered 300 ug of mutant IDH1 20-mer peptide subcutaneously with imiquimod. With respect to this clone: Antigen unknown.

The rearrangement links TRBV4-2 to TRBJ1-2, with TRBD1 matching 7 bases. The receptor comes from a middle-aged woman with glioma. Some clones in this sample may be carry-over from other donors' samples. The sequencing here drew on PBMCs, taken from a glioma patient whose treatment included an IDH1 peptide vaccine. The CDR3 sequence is CASSQDFWAEGGRGYTF. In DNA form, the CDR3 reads TGTGCCAGCAGCCAAGATTTCTGGGCAGAAGGGGGCCGGGGCTACACCTTC.